The 28 T cell receptor beta chains given below trace back to one sample, sequenced in a study of technical replicates of blood from a few donors. Method: immunoSEQ multiplex PCR; TCRdb's copy keeps in-frame clones and lacks some. The table records under 95,000 clones, approximately 90% of them present only once. The specimen was T cells isolated from PBMCs. These receptor sequences come from a human donor in good health.

The chain carries TRBV7-8 and TRBJ2-3; 7 bases line up with TRBD2. The CDR3 sequence is 14 residues long. Losses at the gene ends were 4 bases for V and 7 bases for J; bases not matched to a gene: 8. Germline V lookup: CDR1 SGHVS, CDR2 FQNEAQ. CDR3 bases: TGTGCCAGCAGCTCCGGACTAGGTTTACATACGCAGTATTTT. It codes for CASSSGLGLHTQYF.

The CDR3 region has the DNA TGTGCCAGCAGACGAGCCCCTAGCGGGCAAGAGACCCAGTACTTC. The encoded protein is CASRRAPSGQETQYF. The chain uses TRBV11-2 and TRBJ2-5; TRBD2 matches at 8 bases. CDR1 and CDR2 from the germline V gene are SGHAT and FQNNGV. V was clipped by 6 bases and J by 2 bases; unmatched bases: 8. This CDR3 region has 15 residues.

The chain joins TRBV7-3 to TRBJ2-6, with TRBD1 identical over 7 bases. The ends lost 5 bases at V and 0 bases at J; junction bases unmatched: 7. CDR1 and CDR2 from the germline V gene are SGHTA and FQGTGA. There are 17 residues in the CDR3. CDR3 in DNA: TGTGCCAGCAGCCCTGGGACAGACTACTCTGGGGCCAACGTCCTGACTTTC. Translated: CASSPGTDYSGANVLTF.

J is TRBJ2-5 and V is TRBV5-1; 11 positions agree with TRBD1. The V gene's germline CDR1 is SGHRS and CDR2 YFSETQ. The V segment lost 0 bases and the J segment 5 bases; nucleotides outside the gene matches: 9. The CDR3 extends over 17 amino acids. Written as DNA, the CDR3 is TGCGCCAGCAGCTTGGGGCCAGGACAGGGGGCGCATGAGACCCAGTACTTC. This gives the protein CASSLGPGQGAHETQYF.

The chain links TRBV27 to TRBJ1-2; D ambiguous. The CDR3 loop spans 16 amino acids. Per germline, CDR1 MNHEY and CDR2 SMNVEV (reference sequence). The ends were cut back, 6 bases at V and 4 bases at J, with 21 bases in the middle. The CDR3 DNA is TGTGCCAGCAGCCCTTTAACTCAGGCAGCCCTCTATGGCTACACCTTC. This sequence encodes CASSPLTQAALYGYTF.

This clone occurred once. The gene calls are TRBV6-5 and TRBJ2-3, with 7 bases lining up with TRBD1. CDR3 size: 15 residues. The J segment lost 2 bases and the V segment lost 6 bases, leaving 8 bases of the junction unmatched. Germline values: CDR1 MNHEY, CDR2 SVGAGI. CDR3 residues: CASSHDDRDTDTQYF. The CDR3 bases are TGTGCCAGCAGCCACGACGACAGGGACACAGATACGCAGTATTTT.

This chain links TRBV15 with TRBJ2-2, with TRBD1 matching 12 bases. Germline CDR1 is LNHNV and CDR2 is YYDKDF (reference sequence). J gave up 5 bases and V 1 base, and 2 bases lay outside the gene matches. The CDR3 is 16 residues long. This chain's CDR3 is CATSRGDRGRTGELFF. The CDR3 DNA reads TGTGCCACCAGCAGAGGGGACAGGGGGCGGACCGGGGAGCTGTTTTTT.

The gene calls are TRBV29-1 and TRBJ2-3, with a weak D call TRBD2 (7 bases). Germline V gene sequence: CDR1 SQVTM, CDR2 ANQGSEA. V lost 4 bases and J 7 bases, leaving 15 bases between the germline ends. This CDR3 region has 13 residues. The CDR3 loop reads CSVGQGGDYTQYF. The DNA for the CDR3 is TGCAGCGTTGGTCAAGGGGGGGATTATACGCAGTATTTT.

This chain joins TRBV5-4 and TRBJ1-1, with 10 bases matching TRBD1. Trimming at V came to 3 bases and at J to 8 bases, leaving 1 base not matched to a gene. Looked up from germline, CDR1 is SGHNT and CDR2 is YYREEE (reference sequence). This CDR3 has 12 amino acids. The CDR3 protein is CASSWTGGEAFF. The CDR3, as DNA: TGTGCCAGCAGCTGGACAGGGGGGGAAGCTTTCTTT.

The chain links TRBV9 to TRBJ2-6; 14 nucleotides agree with TRBD2. CDR3 length: 21 residues. Germline V gene sequence: CDR1 SGDLS, CDR2 YYNGEE. The trim removed 4 bases at V and 3 bases at J, leaving 15 bases unmatched. The CDR3 nucleotides read TGTGCCAGCAGCCCACCTCATGGGACTAGCGGGAGAATCGGTGGGGCCAACGTCCTGACTTTC. Protein product: CASSPPHGTSGRIGGANVLTF.

This clone was recorded once. This sequence joins TRBV13 and TRBJ1-2; unclear D gene. V was pared by 5 bases and J by 1 base, with 5 bases between. The length of the CDR3 is 12 residues. CDR1 PRHDT and CDR2 FYEKMQ come from the germline V gene (reference sequence). In DNA, the CDR3 is TGTGCCAGCAGCACACGTAACTATGGCTACACCTTC. Residues: CASSTRNYGYTF.

The chain recombines TRBV28 with TRBJ1-1; D unresolved. Germline lookup yields CDR1 MDHEN and CDR2 SYDVKM. The CDR3 extends over 13 amino acids. V was cut by 1 base and J by 3 bases, with 6 bases left in between. The CDR3 DNA is TGTGCCAGCAGTTTATCCCCAGACACTGAAGCTTTCTTT. This sequence encodes CASSLSPDTEAFF.

The rearrangement joins TRBV15 to TRBJ1-1, with D tentatively TRBD1 (6 bases). Trimming took off 0 bases at V and 3 bases at J, with 14 bases between the two ends. This CDR3 has 16 amino acids. CDR1 LNHNV and CDR2 YYDKDF come from the germline V gene (reference sequence). As DNA, the CDR3 is TGTGCCACCAGCAGAGACACTAGGGGGTCGTACACTGAAGCTTTCTTT. This translates into CATSRDTRGSYTEAFF.

The chain couples TRBV5-1 to TRBJ2-3; 7 nucleotides line up with TRBD2. CDR1 and CDR2 from the germline V gene are SGHRS and YFSETQ. The V segment lost 4 bases and the J segment 4 bases; nucleotides outside the gene matches: 15. The CDR3 spans 17 residues. The CDR3 DNA sequence: TGCGCCAGCAGCCGGGGGGTGGGAGCCCCGGAGTCAGATACGCAGTATTTT. Protein sequence: CASSRGVGAPESDTQYF. The whole variable domain, filled in from reference TRBV5-1 and TRBJ2-3, reads KAGVTQTPRYLIKTRGQQVTLSCSPISGHRSVSWYQQTPGQGLQFLFEYFSETQRNKGNFPGRFSGRQFSNSRSEMNVSTLELGDSALYLCASSRGVGAPESDTQYFGPGTRLTVL.

The V and J genes are TRBV7-3 and TRBJ1-1, with 8 bases matching TRBD1. The CDR3 has 14 residues. J was trimmed by 1 base and V by 5 bases; bases with no gene match: 3. CDR1 is SGHTA, CDR2 FQGTGA, per germline. CDR3 in amino acids: CASSPDRGNTEAFF. The CDR3 nucleotides read TGTGCCAGCAGCCCCGACAGGGGGAACACTGAAGCTTTCTTT.

The chain uses TRBV4-1 and TRBJ2-7; 10 nucleotides agree with TRBD1. CDR1 and CDR2 (germline): MGHRA, YSYEKL. V lost 1 base, J lost 4 bases, and 16 bases stayed unmatched. This CDR3 is 19 amino acids long. The CDR3 nucleotides are TGCGCCAGCAGCCAAGTGATTTTCCTCCGGGACAGGGGTAGGTACGAGCAGTACTTC. Translating gives CASSQVIFLRDRGRYEQYF.

The chain employs TRBV5-1 and TRBJ2-7; 7 bases line up with TRBD1. V lost 0 bases and J lost 5; bases outside the gene matches: 8. The V gene's germline CDR1 is SGHRS and CDR2 YFSETQ. This CDR3 spans 15 amino acids. The CDR3 reads CASSLAPDRVHEQYF. CDR3 DNA sequence: TGCGCCAGCAGCTTGGCCCCCGACAGGGTACACGAGCAGTACTTC. Full variable domain (outside the CDR3, taken from reference TRBV5-1 and TRBJ2-7): KAGVTQTPRYLIKTRGQQVTLSCSPISGHRSVSWYQQTPGQGLQFLFEYFSETQRNKGNFPGRFSGRQFSNSRSEMNVSTLELGDSALYLCASSLAPDRVHEQYFGPGTRLTVT.

This chain links TRBV15 with TRBJ1-4, with D perhaps TRBD1 (5 bases). V was shortened by 0 bases and J by 6 bases, with 8 bases between the two germline ends. Per the germline V gene, CDR1 is LNHNV and CDR2 is YYDKDF (reference sequence). The CDR3 has 14 residues. CDR3 loop: CATSRDPGYEKLFF. The CDR3 DNA sequence: TGTGCCACCAGCAGAGATCCAGGGTATGAAAAACTGTTTTTT.

CDR3 sequence (DNA): TGTGCCAGCACCCGACAGAGCTCTGGAAACACCATATATTTT. Translating gives CASTRQSSGNTIYF. The chain combines TRBV6-6 with TRBJ1-3; D might be TRBD1 (5 bases). The germline V gene encodes CDR1 MNHNY and CDR2 SVGAGI (reference sequence). V was pared by 7 bases and J by 0 bases, with 10 bases between. CDR3 size: 14 residues.

The chain recombines TRBV7-6 with TRBJ2-7; TRBD1 agrees at 7 bases. V shed 2 bases and J 4 bases; nucleotides not matched to a gene: 5. The CDR3 contains 14 residues. Germline V CDR1 and CDR2: SGHVS, FNYEAQ. CDR3 region: CASSLKQGWYEQYF. The CDR3 bases are TGTGCCAGCAGCTTAAAACAGGGGTGGTACGAGCAGTACTTC.

This rearrangement joins TRBV5-5 to TRBJ1-1, with TRBD1 identical over 7 bases. CDR1 SGHKS and CDR2 YYEKEE come from the germline V gene (reference sequence). The J segment lost 5 bases and the V segment lost 2 bases, leaving 6 bases of the junction unmatched. This CDR3 is 14 amino acids long. The CDR3 is CASSLTGVGTEAFF. CDR3 nucleotides: TGTGCCAGCAGCTTAACAGGGGTAGGGACTGAAGCTTTCTTT. Looking up the rest from reference TRBV5-5 and TRBJ1-1 gives the full variable domain: DAGVTQSPTHLIKTRGQQVTLRCSPISGHKSVSWYQQVLGQGPQFIFQYYEKEERGRGNFPDRFSARQFPNYSSELNVNALLLGDSALYLCASSLTGVGTEAFFGQGTRLTVV.

The gene calls are TRBV4-2 and TRBJ2-7, with TRBD2 as a possible D gene (6 bases). Trimming shortened V by 3 bases and J by 0 bases, and 15 bases separated the two germline ends. There are 16 residues in the CDR3. CDR1 LGHNA and CDR2 YNFKEQ come from the germline V gene. DNA for the CDR3: TGTGCCAGCAGCCAGGTCATTACGGGACTCTCCTACGAGCAGTACTTC. It codes for CASSQVITGLSYEQYF.

The chain employs TRBV19 and TRBJ2-6; TRBD2 aligns across 8 bases. This CDR3 comprises 16 residues. J lost 4 bases, V lost 7 bases, and 9 bases had no gene match. The germline CDR1 and CDR2 sequences are LNHDA and SQIVND (reference sequence). The CDR3 bases are TGTGCCAGTATGAGTTCCGGGAGGGCAGGGGCCAACGTCCTGACTTTC. Translated, it gives CASMSSGRAGANVLTF.

This clone has just a few counts. The chain links TRBV19 to TRBJ1-2, with 9 bases fitting TRBD1. The junction had 8 bases not matched to a gene; V was cut back by 7 bases and J by 8 bases. Germline CDR1 LNHDA, CDR2 SQIVND (reference sequence). This CDR3 has 13 amino acids. CDR3 DNA: TGTGCCAGTACCACTACAGGGGGCCAGGGCTACACCTTC. This codes for CASTTTGGQGYTF.

The chain employs TRBV9 and TRBJ2-7, with 12 bases aligning to TRBD2. The CDR3 sequence is 15 residues long. V dropped 3 bases and J dropped 3; count of bases not matched to a gene: 4. Germline values: CDR1 SGDLS, CDR2 YYNGEE. The CDR3 DNA sequence: TGTGCCAGCAGCGCACAGACTAGCGGGAGCTACGAGCAGTACTTC. Protein sequence: CASSAQTSGSYEQYF.

The chain has TRBV7-2 and TRBJ2-7; TRBD2 matches at 8 bases. Germline-derived CDR1 and CDR2 are SGHTA and FQGNSA. The V and J ends lost 1 base and 5 bases, in that order; junction bases with no gene match: 7. This CDR3 region has 15 residues. This chain's CDR3 is CASSLESGSSDEQYF. In nucleotides, the CDR3 is TGTGCCAGCAGCTTAGAAAGCGGGAGTTCCGACGAGCAGTACTTC.

The chain carries TRBV5-1 and TRBJ2-7; D possibly corresponds to TRBD2 (6 bases). Germline CDR1 and CDR2: SGHRS and YFSETQ. The V and J ends lost 3 bases and 2 bases respectively, with 9 bases between them. The CDR3 consists of 13 residues. In nucleotides, the CDR3 is TGCGCCAGCAGCTATCGGGAGACCTACGAGCAGTACTTC. Translation: CASSYRETYEQYF.

CDR3 nucleotides: TGTGCCAGCAGTGAGGATGTCGGGACTAACTATGGCTACACCTTC. Translated, it gives CASSEDVGTNYGYTF. The chain is built from TRBV6-1 and TRBJ1-2; D is unresolved. Trimming stripped 3 bases from V and 0 bases from J, with 11 bases between. CDR1 and CDR2 (germline): MNHNS, SASEGT. This CDR3 region has 15 residues.